This T cell receptor beta chain is from a study of graft-versus-host responses after intestinal transplantation. Clones were sequenced by immunoSEQ multiplex PCR, and TCRdb holds only the in-frame ones, with some missing. The data contain 84,000 or so clones, approximately 92% of them singletons. Concerning this clone itself: Antigen: not known.

J gave up 3 bases and V 5 bases, and 13 bases lay outside the gene matches. The CDR3 runs to 17 residues. Germline CDR1 SEHNR, CDR2 FQNEAQ (reference sequence). Here the sequenced sample was unstimulated CD4+ T cells sorted from spleen or lymph node cells, taken before intestinal transplant. The TCR was taken from a human donor who received an intestinal transplant. The chain uses TRBV7-9 and TRBJ2-1; TRBD2 agrees at 7 bases. The CDR3 bases are TGTGCCAGCAGCCCCGGGACTATGGTCACCTTCTACAATGAGCAGTTCTTC. Translating gives CASSPGTMVTFYNEQFF.